This T cell receptor beta chain derives from a study of T cells after yellow fever vaccination. Findings and limits, study-wide: Post-booster repertoires contained most primary-vaccination clones again (roughly 96% CD4, 88% CD8). There was a possibility that FACS-sorted repertoires contained abundant clonotypes contaminating from the bulk population.

V trimming: 3 bases; J trimming: 4 bases; junction bases outside the gene matches: 5. This CDR3 region has 13 residues. Germline CDR1 and CDR2: DFQATT and SNEGSKA (reference sequence). Ten or more counts support this clonotype. Its antigen is as yet unknown. Generation of TCR cDNA used 5'RACE template switching (which added a universal primer site and UMIs). MiXCR was run by TCRdb on the 5' RACE reads, yielding one entry per CDR3 protein. The sample has 250,000 to 400,000 distinct CDR3 sequences; approximately 4.5% are singletons. The rearrangement joins TRBV20-1 to TRBJ2-7; 8 bases are a match to TRBD1. This sequence was found in a man aged 18 to 30 who received the YFV17D yellow fever vaccine. The sequencing here drew on PBMCs, taken 15 days after the yellow fever booster vaccination. CDR3 DNA: TGCAGTGCTAGCGGAGACAGGGGTTACGAGCAGTACGTC. Its protein product is CSASGDRGYEQYV.